The 28 T cell receptor beta chains in this list originate from one sample, sequenced in a study of cytomegalovirus exposure and HLA in healthy donors. Primers for the PCR totalled 60 Vbeta and 13 Jbeta. Sequencing used immunoSEQ multiplex PCR; TCRdb keeps in-frame clones, though not all of them. The sample has around 120,000 clones; 78% are singletons. The sequencing input was PBMCs. These TCRs come from a woman under 40 in good health and CMV-seropositive.

This clone was seen once. This chain uses TRBV11-2 with TRBJ2-7; 8 nucleotides align to TRBD2. Germline values: CDR1 SGHAT, CDR2 FQNNGV. Unmatched junction bases numbered 8, after V lost 5 bases and J lost 2 bases. The CDR3 runs 15 residues. CDR3 DNA sequence: TGTGCCAGCAGCAACGGGGGGGCTGAAACCTACGAGCAGTACTTC. Translating gives CASSNGGAETYEQYF.

The CDR3 here is CASRNRDRDTEAFF. The CDR3 bases are TGTGCCAGTAGGAACCGGGACAGAGACACTGAAGCTTTCTTT. The V gene is TRBV19, the J gene TRBJ1-1, with 7 bases fitting TRBD1. Looked up from germline, CDR1 is LNHDA and CDR2 is SQIVND (reference sequence). The CDR3 consists of 14 residues. J was trimmed by 3 bases and V by 6 bases; bases with no gene match: 7.

The chain has TRBV4-1 and TRBJ1-6; TRBD1 agrees at 8 bases. Germline V gene data show CDR1 as MGHRA and CDR2 as YSYEKL. CDR3 length equals 15 residues. The junction had 5 bases not matched to a gene; V was cut back by 1 base and J by 9 bases. The CDR3 nucleotides read TGCGCCAGCAGCCAAGTTCAGGGGGCCGCTTCACCCCTCCACTTT. Its translation: CASSQVQGAASPLHF.

The rearrangement links TRBV4-3 to TRBJ2-7; TRBD2 matches at 9 bases. In germline, CDR1 is LGHNA, CDR2 YSLEER. This CDR3 has 16 residues. V shed 4 bases and J 1 base; nucleotides not matched to a gene: 8. The CDR3 DNA is TGCGCCAGCAGCCCGGGGGGCGGGGGGGTTTCCTACGAGCAGTACTTC. Protein: CASSPGGGGVSYEQYF.

This clone is medium-sized in the sample. V usage is TRBV5-4 and J usage is TRBJ1-1; perhaps TRBD1 as D (5 bases). V shed 0 bases and J shed 1 base, with 13 bases lying between them. The CDR3 is made up of 16 amino acids. The germline CDR1 and CDR2 sequences are SGHNT and YYREEE (reference sequence). The CDR3 reads CASSLAKGAQNTEAFF. CDR3 coding DNA: TGTGCCAGCAGCTTGGCCAAAGGGGCCCAGAACACTGAAGCTTTCTTT.

V is TRBV7-9 and J is TRBJ2-5, with 8 positions matching TRBD2. CDR1 and CDR2 from the germline V gene are SEHNR and FQNEAQ (reference sequence). V shed 5 bases, J shed 4 bases, and the junction held 9 bases outside the gene matches. The CDR3 consists of 15 residues. CDR3: CASSRGIGGGETQYF. Here the CDR3 DNA reads TGTGCCAGCAGCCGAGGTATCGGGGGGGGAGAGACCCAGTACTTC.

The chain uses TRBV12-5 and TRBJ2-1; 10 bases are a match to TRBD1. Germline V gene lookup returns CDR1 LGHNT and CDR2 FRNRAP. V trimming: 6 bases; J trimming: 2 bases; junction bases outside the gene matches: 7. The CDR3 contains 16 residues. The CDR3 coding sequence is TGTGCTAGTGGAACACCCGGGACAGGGGCCTACAATGAGCAGTTCTTC. This sequence encodes CASGTPGTGAYNEQFF.

The chain links TRBV7-9 to TRBJ2-3; tentatively, D is TRBD2 (5 bases). The CDR3 contains 13 residues. Germline lookup yields CDR1 SEHNR and CDR2 FQNEAQ (reference sequence). V lost 5 bases, J lost 4 bases, and 10 bases lay in between. The chain's CDR3 is CASSSGKADTQYF. CDR3 DNA sequence: TGTGCCAGCAGCAGCGGAAAAGCAGATACGCAGTATTTT.

This clone was observed once. V is TRBV2 and J is TRBJ1-3; D perhaps matches TRBD1 (6 bases). V lost 4 bases to trimming and J lost 0 bases, with 7 bases between them. There are 14 residues in the CDR3. Germline CDR1 SNHLY, CDR2 FYNNEI. In DNA form, the CDR3 reads TGTGCCAGCAGTGTGGACAGCTCTGGAAACACCATATATTTT. Translated: CASSVDSSGNTIYF.

The V and J genes are TRBV4-1 and TRBJ1-1; D possibly corresponds to TRBD1 (5 bases). Germline V gene sequence: CDR1 MGHRA, CDR2 YSYEKL. The CDR3 sequence is 13 residues long. Trimming took off 6 bases at V and 0 bases at J, with 8 bases between the two ends. CDR3 bases: TGCGCCAGCAGACGACAGATGAACACTGAAGCTTTCTTT. Translated: CASRRQMNTEAFF.

The V and J genes are TRBV2 and TRBJ1-2; TRBD1 agrees at 9 bases. The CDR3 runs to 15 residues. CDR1 SNHLY and CDR2 FYNNEI come from the germline V gene. V dropped 6 bases and J dropped 8; count of bases not matched to a gene: 13. Here the CDR3 reads CASSGRDRVIGGYTF. DNA of the CDR3: TGTGCCAGCAGCGGGAGGGACAGGGTGATAGGGGGCTACACCTTC.

The rearrangement links TRBV6-5 to TRBJ1-6; unclear D gene. The CDR3 is made up of 12 amino acids. Per germline, CDR1 MNHEY and CDR2 SVGAGI. V was trimmed by 3 bases and J by 6 bases, leaving 3 bases between them. As DNA, the CDR3 is TGTGCCAGCAGTTATATTAATTCACCCCTCCACTTT. It is translated as CASSYINSPLHF.

The rearrangement uses TRBV5-1 and TRBJ2-5, with a tentative D call TRBD2 (6 bases). The CDR3 spans 15 residues. With 0 bases removed from V and 2 bases from J, the gap between germline ends came to 11 bases. The germline gives CDR1 SGHRS, CDR2 YFSETQ. The CDR3 loop reads CASSLVGTPQETQYF. The CDR3 DNA follows: TGCGCCAGCAGCTTGGTGGGGACTCCACAAGAGACCCAGTACTTC.

The chain carries TRBV9 and TRBJ2-2; TRBD2 agrees at 12 bases. The CDR3 has 15 residues. The V gene's germline CDR1 is SGDLS and CDR2 YYNGEE. After removal of 3 bases from V and 6 bases from J, the junction contained 3 bases not matched to a gene. The DNA of the CDR3 is TGTGCCAGCAGCGCAAGGACTAGCGGGGCCGGGGAGCTGTTTTTT. This translates into CASSARTSGAGELFF.

The gene calls are TRBV5-5 and TRBJ2-2; D might be TRBD2 (6 bases). The germline CDR1 and CDR2 sequences are SGHKS and YYEKEE (reference sequence). Trimming removed 4 bases at V and 7 bases at J, with 14 bases between. This CDR3 is 14 amino acids long. The CDR3, as DNA: TGTGCCAGCAGCGCGGAGGGTTTGGGCGGGGAGCTGTTTTTT. Its protein is CASSAEGLGGELFF.

The J gene is TRBJ1-2, the V gene TRBV29-1; D ambiguous. The ends were cut back, 4 bases at V and 7 bases at J, with 10 bases in the middle. This CDR3 has 11 amino acids. The V gene's germline CDR1 is SQVTM and CDR2 ANQGSEA. In DNA, the CDR3 is TGCAGCGTTGCGTCGGGAGGTGGCTACACCTTC. It codes for CSVASGGGYTF.

The chain recombines TRBV5-4 with TRBJ2-3; TRBD2 matches at 14 bases. Trimming took 0 bases from V and 5 from J; bases not matched to a gene: 8. Per germline, CDR1 SGHNT and CDR2 YYREEE (reference sequence). The CDR3 is 18 amino acids. DNA for the CDR3: TGTGCCAGCAGCTTGGCCCGACTAGCGGGGGGGCCGGTAGATACGCAGTATTTT. It specifies CASSLARLAGGPVDTQYF. Looking up the rest from reference TRBV5-4 and TRBJ2-3 gives the full variable domain: ETGVTQSPTHLIKTRGQQVTLRCSSQSGHNTVSWYQQALGQGPQFIFQYYREEENGRGNFPPRFSGLQFPNYSSELNVNALELDDSALYLCASSLARLAGGPVDTQYFGPGTRLTVL.

The genes are TRBV14 and TRBJ2-3, with D possibly TRBD2 on 6 matching bases. Trimming shortened V by 5 bases and J by 1 base, and 13 bases separated the two germline ends. This CDR3 has 15 residues. Germline values: CDR1 SGHDN, CDR2 FVKESK. CDR3 DNA: TGTGCCAGCAGCGACTGGCGGGGAGGCACAGATACGCAGTATTTT. Translated: CASSDWRGGTDTQYF.

The J gene is TRBJ1-2, the V gene TRBV2, with D perhaps TRBD1 (6 bases). In germline, CDR1 is SNHLY, CDR2 FYNNEI. The ends were cut back, 3 bases at V and 5 bases at J, with 16 bases in the middle. This CDR3 has 15 amino acids. Here the CDR3 DNA reads TGTGCCAGCAGTGACGGGGGAGGGGGACAATATGGCTACACCTTC. Encoded protein: CASSDGGGGQYGYTF.

V and J are TRBV5-1 and TRBJ2-4; 7 bases match TRBD2. Germline loops: CDR1 SGHRS, CDR2 YFSETQ. The CDR3 is 14 amino acids. The trim removed 3 bases at V and 0 bases at J, leaving 0 bases unmatched. The CDR3 coding sequence is TGCGCCAGCAGCTGGGGGGGAGCCAAAAACATTCAGTACTTC. Protein: CASSWGGAKNIQYF.

This clone has a handful of counts. This chain's CDR3 is CASSLRASGGTYEQYF. The DNA for the CDR3 is TGTGCCAGCAGCCTTAGGGCTAGCGGGGGAACCTACGAGCAGTACTTC. The chain uses TRBV7-9 and TRBJ2-7; 10 bases map to TRBD2. J gave up 2 bases and V 5 bases, and 9 bases lay outside the gene matches. Looked up from germline, CDR1 is SEHNR and CDR2 is FQNEAQ (reference sequence). The length of the CDR3 is 16 residues.

The chain couples TRBV19 to TRBJ2-2; no reliable D call. V gave up 9 bases and J gave up 1 base, with 12 bases separating them. The CDR3 extends over 14 amino acids. Germline assignment: CDR1 LNHDA and CDR2 SQIVND (reference sequence). In nucleotides, the CDR3 is TGTGCCAGCACCCCACAGAAGAACACCGGGGAGCTGTTTTTT. Translated, it gives CASTPQKNTGELFF.

V is TRBV11-1 and J is TRBJ2-1; 9 bases align to TRBD2. Unmatched junction bases numbered 13, after V lost 7 bases and J lost 9 bases. Looked up from germline, CDR1 is SGHAT and CDR2 is FQDESV (reference sequence). The CDR3 spans 15 residues. The CDR3 here is CASTYRGGGGSEQFF. DNA of the CDR3: TGTGCCAGCACCTACCGCGGCGGGGGGGGCAGTGAGCAGTTCTTC.

The V and J genes are TRBV5-1 and TRBJ1-4, with D maybe TRBD1 (6 bases). Germline loops: CDR1 SGHRS, CDR2 YFSETQ. The V end was cut by 0 bases, the J end by 7 bases, with 13 bases between. This CDR3 region has 15 residues. The CDR3 coding sequence is TGCGCCAGCAGCTTGGCGGGGCAGGGGAGTGAAAAACTGTTTTTT. Protein sequence: CASSLAGQGSEKLFF.

The V and J genes are TRBV19 and TRBJ2-1; 7 positions agree with TRBD1. Unmatched junction bases numbered 5, after V lost 2 bases and J lost 4 bases. This CDR3 comprises 15 residues. CDR1 is LNHDA, CDR2 SQIVND, per germline (reference sequence). The CDR3 DNA is TGTGCCAGTAGTATACGTAGGGGACAGTACAATGAGCAGTTCTTC. It translates to CASSIRRGQYNEQFF. Using reference TRBV19 and TRBJ2-1 for the parts outside the CDR3, the full variable domain is DGGITQSPKYLFRKEGQNVTLSCEQNLNHDAMYWYRQDPGQGLRLIYYSQIVNDFQKGDIAEGYSVSREKKESFPLTVTSAQKNPTAFYLCASSIRRGQYNEQFFGPGTRLTVL.

V is TRBV4-1 and J is TRBJ1-5; D not resolved. Trimming took 0 bases from V and 1 from J, leaving 13 bases between them. The CDR3 length is 17 residues. Germline V lookup: CDR1 MGHRA, CDR2 YSYEKL. The CDR3, as DNA: TGCGCCAGCAGCCAAGATCGGGCCCGGGGAAGCAATCAGCCCCAGCATTTT. Its translation: CASSQDRARGSNQPQHF.

This sequence joins TRBV18 and TRBJ2-3; a possible D gene is TRBD2 (5 bases). Trimming took off 9 bases at V and 10 bases at J, with 23 bases between the two ends. The germline V gene has CDR1 KGHSH and CDR2 LQKENI. The CDR3 covers 14 residues. The CDR3 DNA follows: TGTGCCAGTTCGCCGCCTAGCAGCTCCTTGTCGCAGTATTTT. Encoded protein: CASSPPSSSLSQYF.

This sequence joins TRBV15 and TRBJ1-5; 7 bases fit TRBD1. CDR1 is LNHNV, CDR2 YYDKDF, per germline (reference sequence). CDR3 length equals 15 residues. The J segment lost 1 base and the V segment lost 3 bases, leaving 3 bases of the junction unmatched. The DNA for the CDR3 is TGTGCCACCAGCAGTTTGGGACAGAGCAATCAGCCCCAGCATTTT. Protein product: CATSSLGQSNQPQHF.